Included here is one T cell receptor beta chain sequence, with context. The source of the sample is a study of blood T cell repertoires in COVID-19. Trimming stripped 7 bases from V and 4 bases from J, with 13 bases between. CDR1 and CDR2 from the germline V gene are LNHDA and SQIVND (reference sequence). CDR3 length: 13 residues. TCRdb keeps only in-frame clones here, not all; method: immunoSEQ multiplex PCR. The data contain approximately 300,000 clones, roughly 82% of them singletons. The specimen sequenced was peripheral blood. The J gene is TRBJ2-5, the V gene TRBV19; D possibly corresponds to TRBD2 (6 bases). The clonotype comes from a woman between 50 and 59 years old with acute or convalescent COVID-19. CDR3 nucleotide sequence: TGTGCCAGTAAAGGACTAACGGGAGAGACCCAGTACTTC. Residues: CASKGLTGETQYF.